This T cell receptor (beta chain) was documented in a study of OX40 agonist ivuxolimab in advanced cancers. Study overall: Every 2 weeks, patients got intravenous ivuxolimab at one of six dose levels (0.01-10 mg/kg). Therapy given before enrollment (anti-PD-1, anti-PD-L1 or anti-CTLA-4) was allowed, and over 35% had some.

Only in-frame clones appear in the TCRdb table, and some are missing; sequencing was by immunoSEQ multiplex PCR. The sample lists about 35,000 clones, about 93% seen once, with around 20% in the top ten. Findings and limits, study-wide: Partly responding patients at 0.1-3.0 mg/kg showed some of the smallest clonal expansion.

The junction had 11 bases not matched to a gene; V was cut back by 5 bases and J by 8 bases. This CDR3 is 15 amino acids long. Germline values: CDR1 SGHTA, CDR2 FQGNSA. Enrollment shut out patients with autoimmune disease history or systemic immunosuppression. This clone was found once. Antigen unknown. The sample was CD4+ or CD8+ T cells sorted from blood, taken in a trial of the OX40 agonist ivuxolimab. The chain carries TRBV7-2 and TRBJ2-1; TRBD2 aligns across 8 bases. This receptor was taken from an adult with an advanced solid tumor such as melanoma, head and neck, liver or kidney cancer. The CDR3 is CASSPGAGGGYEQFF. CDR3 sequence (DNA): TGTGCCAGCAGCCCAGGGGCGGGAGGAGGATATGAGCAGTTCTTC.